This TCR beta chain came from a study of shared clonotypes between healthy human individuals (dated by TCRdb to 2020 to 2021). For context, the study as a whole: The cohort comprised a couple of women and a few men aged 18 to 49 years. For each donor, CD4 naive and CD4 memory were each given three plates, CD8 naive was given two plates, and CD8 memory was given one plate. To increase sequencing depth and limit assay-specific biases, TCR repertoire library preparation and sequencing were carried out by different laboratories using diverse techniques. To estimate repertoire size and how much clonotype sharing occurs between individuals, the study deeply sequenced the blood TCR repertoires of several healthy adults. Leukapheresis yielded between about 0.94 and 8.9 billion PBMCs per donor. Overall study results and their limits: Naive subsets generally had larger estimated clonotype richness than memory subsets did. Only blood was sampled, and tissue TCR repertoires likely differ from those in blood. Rarefaction of sorted-subset datasets indicated incomplete sequencing despite the large sequencing depth. When four donors were compared, the shared fraction of clonotypes was about 5.5% for naive CD4, more than 3% for naive CD8, 2% to 2.5% for memory CD4, and 0.4% for memory CD8. Compared with non-shared clonotypes, clonotypes shared by all four sorted-subset donors had higher generation probabilities. Pairwise subsampling led to the expectation that sequencing depth would affect the degree of clonotype sharing among donors. The genetic and exposure-history diversity represented was limited by the small number of donors.

To note about this clone: No cognate antigen has been identified for it. Base qualities are not recorded, but no much larger clone differs from it by a single base.

Using the deep immunoSEQ assay, multiplex PCR amplified TCR CDR3 regions from genomic DNA. Extracted genomic DNA from each cell subset was distributed evenly across all wells of several immunoSEQ 96-well plates, and each plate was treated as a replicate. For sorted subsets, each replicate PCR was loaded with approximately 0.2 ug genomic DNA, equivalent to 25,000 to 35,000 T cell genomes. The purified libraries were quantified using a Qubit 3.0 fluorometer, sized with a Bioanalyzer 2100, and then quantified again using the KAPA Library Quantification kit. Every immunoSEQ 96-well plate was sequenced on a separate single-read 150-cycle Illumina NextSeq 550 flow cell. As for how the authors treated the data: Because only junctional sequences without quality scores were contained in the immunoSEQ output, filtering matching that applied to full-length reads could not be performed. Sequences were annotated with PyIR, a Python wrapper for IgBLAST v1.9, and V/J genes and CDR3 were assigned using IMGT germline references. Reads were filtered out if the reads had weak V/J assignments (E-value above 1e-6), no CDR3, stop codons, out-of-frame junctions, or ambiguous translated residues. V3J clonotypes were defined as sequences sharing an identical inferred V gene, J gene, and CDR3 amino acid sequence. Percentage overlap between repertoires was computed as shared unique clonotypes divided by the size of the smaller repertoire. Repertoire richness was assessed with RTK rarefaction, the Chao1 estimator, and Recon v2.1 estimates of unobserved clonotypes. Generation probabilities were computed with OLGA for all TCRbeta clonotypes obtained by the gDNA method from four donors. In TCRdb, the immuneACCESS table is reduced to in-frame sequences with V and J assigned. These tables do not hold every clone; where another copy was compared, an unresolved V gene accounts for under half, and the others remain unexplained. V and J calls and clone size are copied from that table; D and trimming were computed from the DNA. The sample table holds 2 million to 2.5 million clones, of which over 85% were seen once. Approximately 0.13% of the sample is held by the ten biggest clonotypes.

Including cysteine and phenylalanine, the CDR3 has 15 amino acids. The entry retains the CDR3 DNA only, 45 bases that are in frame from base 1. The germline V gene yields SNHLY for CDR1 and FYNNEI for CDR2. V loses 3 bases of germline sequence and J loses 0 bases, and the interval between the two ends is 9 bases. Healthy HIV-negative adults with no recently reported acute infections or vaccinations were included as donors. Every donor was a Caucasian adult living in Nashville, Tennessee, USA. CD4+ T cells were enriched through magnetic negative selection, after which naive cells were positively selected on CD45RA and the remaining negative fraction served as the memory subset. After blood collection by leukapheresis, PBMCs were isolated using Ficoll-Histopaque density gradient centrifugation and then cryopreserved in the vapor phase of liquid nitrogen. Analytical flow cytometry was used to check the purity and quantity of each magnetically sorted T cell population. Each sorted fraction had its genomic DNA isolated and then quantified by UV absorbance on a Nanodrop 2000c.

The receptor comes from a man between 18 and 35 years old in good health. The sequence joins TRBV2 to TRBJ2-1, with a tentative D gene TRBD2 over 5 matching bases. What was sequenced was naive CD4+ T cells sorted from blood. The sample's cell subset or site, from its label and the paper: CD45RA+ positively selected. Here is the DNA: TGTGCCAGCAGTGAGGGCGAGGGCTCCTACAATGAGCAGTTCTTC. The resulting protein is CASSEGEGSYNEQFF. With the portions outside the CDR3 filled from the reference TRBV2 and TRBJ2-1 genes, the complete variable region becomes EPEVTQTPSHQVTQMGQEVILRCVPISNHLYFYWYRQILGQKVEFLVSFYNNEISEKSEIFDDQFSVERPDGSNFTLKIRSTKLEDSAMYFCASSEGEGSYNEQFFGPGTRLTVL.